This entry describes one T cell receptor (beta chain). This sample stems from a study of identical twins. TCRdb redid the calling of the 5' RACE reads with MiXCR, one entry per CDR3 protein. The sample shows some 630,000 distinct CDR3 sequences, less than 9% of them seen only once. Trimming removed 0 bases at V and 7 bases at J, with 10 bases between. The CDR3 length is 14 residues. Germline V lookup: CDR1 SEHNR, CDR2 FQNEAQ (reference sequence). These data were likewise used in another study, on yellow fever vaccine responses in identical twins.

Sequencing input: PBMCs. This TCR was sampled from a young woman in good health. The J gene is TRBJ2-1, the V gene TRBV7-9; the D is unclear. CDR3 DNA sequence: TGTGCCAGCAGCTTAGCGCTAGTGGGGAATGAGCAGTTCTTC. Translating gives CASSLALVGNEQFF.